A selection of T cell receptor beta chains follows, all from one sample in a study of CD8+ T cells in alopecia areata. The assay was immunoSEQ multiplex PCR, and TCRdb's table has in-frame clones only and misses some. Found here are 15,000 to 20,000 clones, around 50% of them singletons; the top ten hold roughly 8.2%. Sample: skin, taken at week 4, from a patient treated with tofacitinib. These TCRs come from a human donor with alopecia areata. Each CDR3 is given with its conserved first and last residue. The order of the fields is clone size, V gene, D gene, J gene, CDR3 DNA, CDR3 protein. D genes are given only for firm matches. A clone size is listed for some rows: how often the clone was seen (once, few, many), or a class if it is expanded.

NA,TRBV27,NA,TRBJ2-2,TGTGCCAGCACCACTAGAAACACCGGGGAGCTGTTTTTT,CASTTRNTGELFF
few,TRBV27,TRBD1,TRBJ2-2,TGTGCCAGCAGTTTATCGGAAGGGGGCGAAACCGGGGAGCTGTTTTTT,CASSLSEGGETGELFF
NA,TRBV6-5,NA,TRBJ1-1,TGTGCCAGCAGTAGTACCTCAGCCGGGCCAGCTGAAGCTTTCTTT,CASSSTSAGPAEAFF
NA,TRBV7-9,TRBD1,TRBJ2-4,TGTGCCAGCAGCTTAAGTAGGGCTACAGGGGCGAAAAACATTCAGTACTTC,CASSLSRATGAKNIQYF
medium-sized,TRBV28,NA,TRBJ1-1,TGTGCCAGCAGTTTATGGGACAGACCGAACACTGAAGCTTTCTTT,CASSLWDRPNTEAFF
NA,TRBV4-1,NA,TRBJ2-1,TGCGCCAGCAGCCAAGTGGGGTACAATGAGCAGTTCTTC,CASSQVGYNEQFF
few,TRBV29-1,NA,TRBJ1-2,TGCAGCGTTGAAGACAGGTCCCTTTATGGCTACACCTTC,CSVEDRSLYGYTF
few,TRBV5-1,TRBD1,TRBJ1-1,TGCGCCAGCAGCACCGGACAGGCTGGCGCTGAAGCTTTCTTT,CASSTGQAGAEAFF
NA,TRBV19,NA,TRBJ2-3,TGTGCCAGTAGTATGTCCCACAGGCTGTCAGATACGCAGTATTTT,CASSMSHRLSDTQYF
NA,TRBV7-9,NA,TRBJ1-1,TGTGCCAGCAGTCTAGTTGTGGTTCTGAACACTGAAGCTTTCTTT,CASSLVVVLNTEAFF
NA,TRBV7-2,NA,TRBJ1-5,TGCGCCAGCAGCCAAGTTCGTTATAGCAATCAGCCCCAGCATTTT,CASSQVRYSNQPQHF
NA,TRBV4-1,NA,TRBJ2-6,TGCGCCAGCAGCCAAGAGGAACCCGGGGTCCTCTCTGGGGCCAACGTCCTGACTTTC,CASSQEEPGVLSGANVLTF
NA,TRBV4-2,TRBD1,TRBJ2-2,TGTGCCAGCAGCCAAGATGATTGGGACAGGGAGCGAACCGGGGAGCTGTTTTTT,CASSQDDWDRERTGELFF
NA,TRBV7-9,TRBD1,TRBJ2-1,TGTGCCAGCAGCGGGCGGACAGGGAAGGGGTCCTACAATGAGCAGTTCTTC,CASSGRTGKGSYNEQFF
NA,TRBV7-3,TRBD2,TRBJ2-3,TGTGCCAGCAGCTTAACTAGCGGGGGGGCAGATACGCAGTATTTT,CASSLTSGGADTQYF
NA,TRBV29-1,NA,TRBJ1-1,TGCAGCGTTCAGTCGGAGGGCACTGAAGTTTTCTTT,CSVQSEGTEVFF
few,TRBV18,TRBD2,TRBJ2-2,TGTGCCAGCTCACCCCGGACTAGCGGGGGGCACCGGGAGCTGTTTTTT,CASSPRTSGGHRELFF
few,TRBV30,NA,TRBJ1-1,TGTGCCTGGAGGGTGAACACTGAAGCTTTCTTT,CAWRVNTEAFF
NA,TRBV21-1,NA,TRBJ1-5,TGTGCCAGCAGCCTCCCGGGACAGGGGGAAATTGGCAATCAGCCCCAGCATTTT,CASSLPGQGEIGNQPQHF
few,TRBV6-5,NA,TRBJ1-1,TGTGCCAGCAGTTACGGTGGGTGGGCCCCAGAAGCTTTCTTT,CASSYGGWAPEAFF